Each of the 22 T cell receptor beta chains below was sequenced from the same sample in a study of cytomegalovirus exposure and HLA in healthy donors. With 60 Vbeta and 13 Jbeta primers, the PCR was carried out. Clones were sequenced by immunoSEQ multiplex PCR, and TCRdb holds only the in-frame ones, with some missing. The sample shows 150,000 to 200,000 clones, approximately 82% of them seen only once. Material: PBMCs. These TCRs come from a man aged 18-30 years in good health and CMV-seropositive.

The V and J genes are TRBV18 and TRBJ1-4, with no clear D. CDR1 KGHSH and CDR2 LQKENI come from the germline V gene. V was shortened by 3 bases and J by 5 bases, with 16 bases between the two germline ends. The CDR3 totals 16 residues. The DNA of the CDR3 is TGTGCCAGCTCACCTGTTACAATTCGGGGAAATGAAAAACTGTTTTTT. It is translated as CASSPVTIRGNEKLFF.

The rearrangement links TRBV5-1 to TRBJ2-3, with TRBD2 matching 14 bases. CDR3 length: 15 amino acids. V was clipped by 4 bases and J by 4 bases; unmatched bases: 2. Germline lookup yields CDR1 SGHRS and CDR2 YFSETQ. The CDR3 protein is CASSRGLAGADTQYF. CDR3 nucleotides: TGCGCCAGCAGCCGGGGACTAGCGGGGGCAGATACGCAGTATTTT.

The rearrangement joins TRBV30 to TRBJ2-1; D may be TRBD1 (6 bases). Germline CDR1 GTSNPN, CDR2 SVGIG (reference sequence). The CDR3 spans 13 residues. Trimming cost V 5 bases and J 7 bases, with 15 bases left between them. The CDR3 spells CAWGVRGTNEQFF. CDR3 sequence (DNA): TGTGCCTGGGGGGTAAGGGGGACGAATGAGCAGTTCTTC.

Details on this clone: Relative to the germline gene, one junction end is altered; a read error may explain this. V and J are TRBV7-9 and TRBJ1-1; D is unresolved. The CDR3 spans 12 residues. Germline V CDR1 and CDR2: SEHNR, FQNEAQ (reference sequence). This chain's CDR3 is CSSSLTSPTAFF. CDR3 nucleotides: TGTTCCAGCAGCTTAACGTCTCCGACTGCTTTCTTT.

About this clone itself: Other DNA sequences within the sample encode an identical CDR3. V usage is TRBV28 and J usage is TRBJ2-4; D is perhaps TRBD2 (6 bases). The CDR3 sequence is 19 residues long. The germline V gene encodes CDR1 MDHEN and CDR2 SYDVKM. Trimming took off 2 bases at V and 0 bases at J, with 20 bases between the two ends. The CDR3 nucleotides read TGTGCCAGCAGTTTAGTACCTAGCGCAAACCCTGGAGCCAAAAACATTCAGTACTTC. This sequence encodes CASSLVPSANPGAKNIQYF.

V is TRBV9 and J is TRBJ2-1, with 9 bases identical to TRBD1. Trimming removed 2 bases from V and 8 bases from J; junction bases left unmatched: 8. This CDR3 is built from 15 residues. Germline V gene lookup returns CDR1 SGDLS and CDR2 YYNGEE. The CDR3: CASSVADRGVDEQFF. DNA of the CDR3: TGTGCCAGCAGCGTGGCCGACAGGGGGGTGGATGAGCAGTTCTTC.

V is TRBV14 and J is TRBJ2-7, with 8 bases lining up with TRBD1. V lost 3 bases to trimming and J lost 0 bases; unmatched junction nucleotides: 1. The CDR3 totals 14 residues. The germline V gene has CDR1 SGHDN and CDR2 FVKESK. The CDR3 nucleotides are TGTGCCAGCAGCCAGGGGACAGGCTCCTACGAGCAGTACTTC. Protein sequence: CASSQGTGSYEQYF.

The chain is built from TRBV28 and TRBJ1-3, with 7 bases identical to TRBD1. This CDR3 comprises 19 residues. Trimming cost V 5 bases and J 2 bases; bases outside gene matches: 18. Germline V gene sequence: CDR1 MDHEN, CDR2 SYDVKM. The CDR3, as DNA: TGTGCCAGCAGTGGATGGGACAGCGACTTAATTACGACTGGAAACACCATATATTTT. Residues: CASSGWDSDLITTGNTIYF.

As DNA, the CDR3 is TGTGCCAGCAGTGACCGACTAGCGGGACGGTATGAGCAGTTCTTC. Encoded protein: CASSDRLAGRYEQFF. V is TRBV25-1 and J is TRBJ2-1; 11 bases match TRBD2. V was clipped by 3 bases and J by 8 bases; unmatched bases: 6. CDR1 MGHDK and CDR2 SYGVNS come from the germline V gene. The CDR3 is 15 residues long.

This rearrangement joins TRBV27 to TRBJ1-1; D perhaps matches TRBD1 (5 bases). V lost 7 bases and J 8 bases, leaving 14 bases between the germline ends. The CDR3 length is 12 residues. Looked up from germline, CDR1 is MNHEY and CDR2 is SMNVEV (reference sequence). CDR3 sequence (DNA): TGTGCCAGCAACCCCTGGGGGGGAGAAGCTTTCTTT. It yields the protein CASNPWGGEAFF.

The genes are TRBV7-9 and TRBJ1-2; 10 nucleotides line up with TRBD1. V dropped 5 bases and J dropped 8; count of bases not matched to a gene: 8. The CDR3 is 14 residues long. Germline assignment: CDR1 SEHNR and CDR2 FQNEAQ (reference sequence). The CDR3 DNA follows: TGTGCCAGCAGCCCACCAGGACAGGGGGACGGCTACACCTTC. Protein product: CASSPPGQGDGYTF.

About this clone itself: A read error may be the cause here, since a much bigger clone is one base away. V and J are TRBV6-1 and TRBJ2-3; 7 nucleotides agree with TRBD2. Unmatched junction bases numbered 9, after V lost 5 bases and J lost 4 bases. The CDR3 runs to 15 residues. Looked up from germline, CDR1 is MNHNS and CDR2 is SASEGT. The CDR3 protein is CASSSGTADADTQYF. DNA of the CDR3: TGTGCCAGCAGTAGCGGGACCGCCGACGCAGATACGCAGTATTTT.

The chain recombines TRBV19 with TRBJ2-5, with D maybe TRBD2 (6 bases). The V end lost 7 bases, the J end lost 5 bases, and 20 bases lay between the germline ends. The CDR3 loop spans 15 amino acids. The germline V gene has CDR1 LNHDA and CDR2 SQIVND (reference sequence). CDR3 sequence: CASTTIWGVRETQYF. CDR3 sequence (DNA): TGTGCCAGTACTACGATCTGGGGGGTGCGCGAGACCCAGTACTTC.

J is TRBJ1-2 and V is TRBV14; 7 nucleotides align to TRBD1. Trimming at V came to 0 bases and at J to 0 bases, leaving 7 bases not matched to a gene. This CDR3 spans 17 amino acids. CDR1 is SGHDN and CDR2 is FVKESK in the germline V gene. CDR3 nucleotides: TGTGCCAGCAGCCAAGATGCCAGGGGGAGAACTAACTATGGCTACACCTTC. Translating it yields CASSQDARGRTNYGYTF.

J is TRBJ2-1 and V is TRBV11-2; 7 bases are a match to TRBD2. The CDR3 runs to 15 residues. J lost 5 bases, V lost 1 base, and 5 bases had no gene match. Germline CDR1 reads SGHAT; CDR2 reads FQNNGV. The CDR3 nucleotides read TGTGCCAGCAGCTTAGTCCCGACTAGCAACAATGAGCAGTTCTTC. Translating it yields CASSLVPTSNNEQFF.

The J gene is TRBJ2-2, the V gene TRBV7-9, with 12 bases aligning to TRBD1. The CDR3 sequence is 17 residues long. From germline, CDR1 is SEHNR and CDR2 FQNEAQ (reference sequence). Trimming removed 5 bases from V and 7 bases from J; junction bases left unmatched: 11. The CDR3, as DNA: TGTGCCAGCAGCCACCGGGACAGGGGGCCAGACGGCGGGGAGCTGTTTTTT. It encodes CASSHRDRGPDGGELFF.

CDR3 loop: CASSTGLWSNQPQHF. Written as DNA, the CDR3 is TGTGCCAGCAGTACAGGGCTGTGGAGCAATCAGCCCCAGCATTTT. The chain is built from TRBV28 and TRBJ1-5, with a possible D match to TRBD1 (6 bases). V shed 5 bases and J shed 1 base, with 12 bases lying between them. Looked up from germline, CDR1 is MDHEN and CDR2 is SYDVKM. The CDR3 contains 15 residues.

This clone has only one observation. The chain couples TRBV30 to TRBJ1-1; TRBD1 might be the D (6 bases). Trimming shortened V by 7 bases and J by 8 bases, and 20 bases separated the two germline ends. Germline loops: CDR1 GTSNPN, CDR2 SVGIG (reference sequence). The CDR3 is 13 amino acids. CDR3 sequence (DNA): TGTGCCTTATTAGGACAGCTAACTAACGAAGCTTTCTTT. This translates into CALLGQLTNEAFF.

The DNA for the CDR3 is TGCGCCAGCAGTGATGGAGAGTACGAGCAGTACTTC. As protein: CASSDGEYEQYF. The rearrangement uses TRBV10-2 and TRBJ2-7; no firm D call. Germline CDR1 and CDR2: WSHSY and SAAADI. The CDR3 extends over 12 amino acids. Trimming took 3 bases from V and 4 from J, leaving 7 bases between them.

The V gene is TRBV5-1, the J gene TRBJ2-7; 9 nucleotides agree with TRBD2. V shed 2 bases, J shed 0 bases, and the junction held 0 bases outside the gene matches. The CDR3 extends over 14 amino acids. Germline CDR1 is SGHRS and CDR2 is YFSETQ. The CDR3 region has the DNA TGCGCCAGCAGCTTACTAGCGGGCTCCTACGAGCAGTACTTC. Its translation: CASSLLAGSYEQYF.

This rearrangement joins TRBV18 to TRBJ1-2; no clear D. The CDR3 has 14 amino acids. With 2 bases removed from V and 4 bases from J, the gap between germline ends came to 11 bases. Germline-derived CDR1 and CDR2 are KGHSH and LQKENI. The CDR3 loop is CASSPNGSPYGYTF. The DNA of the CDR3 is TGTGCCAGCTCACCAAACGGGAGCCCCTATGGCTACACCTTC.

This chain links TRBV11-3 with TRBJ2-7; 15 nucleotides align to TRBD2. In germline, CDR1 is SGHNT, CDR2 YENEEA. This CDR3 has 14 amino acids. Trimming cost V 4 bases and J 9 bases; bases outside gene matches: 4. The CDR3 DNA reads TGTGCCAGCAGCTCGGGACTAGCGGGAGGCCTGCAGTACTTC. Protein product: CASSSGLAGGLQYF.